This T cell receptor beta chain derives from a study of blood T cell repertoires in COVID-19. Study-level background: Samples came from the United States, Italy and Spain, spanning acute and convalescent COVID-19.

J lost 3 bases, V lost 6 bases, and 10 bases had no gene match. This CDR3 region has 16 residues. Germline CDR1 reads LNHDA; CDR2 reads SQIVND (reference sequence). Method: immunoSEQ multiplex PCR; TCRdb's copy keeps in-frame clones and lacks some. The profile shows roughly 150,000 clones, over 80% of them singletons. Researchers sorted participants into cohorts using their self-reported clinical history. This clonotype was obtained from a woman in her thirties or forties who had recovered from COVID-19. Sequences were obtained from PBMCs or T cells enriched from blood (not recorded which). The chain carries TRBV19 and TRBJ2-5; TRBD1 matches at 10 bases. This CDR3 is CASSAPGQGHEETQYF. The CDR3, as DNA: TGTGCCAGTAGCGCTCCGGGACAGGGGCACGAAGAGACCCAGTACTTC.